Listed here are 2 T cell receptor beta chains from one sample, sequenced in a study of blood T cell repertoires in COVID-19. The table came from immunoSEQ multiplex PCR; TCRdb's copy has only in-frame clones and leaves some out. The repertoire has a few hundred thousand clones, approximately 82% of them found once; the top ten carry more than 1.2%. What was sequenced was peripheral blood. These receptors came from a woman aged 40 to 50 who had recovered from COVID-19.

This chain connects TRBV7-9 to TRBJ2-3; D unresolved. Trimming left V 5 bases short and J 1 base short, with 7 bases between. This CDR3 is 13 amino acids long. Germline V lookup: CDR1 SEHNR, CDR2 FQNEAQ (reference sequence). The CDR3 bases are TGTGCCAGCAGCCGATCGGGCACAGATACGCAGTATTTT. Translation: CASSRSGTDTQYF.

The chain joins TRBV9 to TRBJ1-1, with 8 positions matching TRBD1. V shed 1 base and J 6 bases; nucleotides not matched to a gene: 5. The CDR3 has 14 residues. The germline CDR1 and CDR2 sequences are SGDLS and YYNGEE. Written as DNA, the CDR3 is TGTGCCAGCAGCGTAACAGGGGGGAGGGCTGAAGCTTTCTTT. Translation gives CASSVTGGRAEAFF.